The rows below give T cell receptor beta chains drawn from one sample of a study of shared clonotypes between healthy human individuals. Here immunoSEQ multiplex PCR was the method, and the copy in TCRdb shows in-frame clones only, minus some. Here the sample spans some 2.1 million clones, 93% being singletons. The sample taken for sequencing was naive CD8+ T cells from PBMCs. All receptors come from a young man in good health. Some clones in this sample may be carry-over from other donors' samples. Both conserved end residues are part of each CDR3. Fields, in order: CDR3 protein, CDR3 DNA, V gene, clone size, J gene, D gene. The D gene is left open where the match is weak. A clone size is listed for some rows: how often the clone was seen (once, few, many), or a class if it is expanded.

CDR3 protein: CASAGVGYTF
CDR3 DNA: TGTGCCAGCGCAGGGGTTGGCTACACCTTC
V gene: TRBV6-5
clone size: .
J gene: TRBJ1-2
D gene: .

CDR3 protein: CASSHSGLFSYEQYF
CDR3 DNA: TGTGCCAGCAGCCATTCGGGACTCTTCTCCTACGAGCAGTACTTC
V gene: TRBV7-9
clone size: once
J gene: TRBJ2-7
D gene: .

CDR3 protein: CASSRSAGSSGANVLTF
CDR3 DNA: TGTGCCAGCAGCCGAAGTGCGGGAAGTTCTGGGGCCAACGTCCTGACTTTC
V gene: TRBV7-8
clone size: .
J gene: TRBJ2-6
D gene: .

CDR3 protein: CASSLEGLSTEAFF
CDR3 DNA: TGTGCCAGCAGTTTGGAGGGGCTGAGCACTGAAGCTTTCTTT
V gene: TRBV28
clone size: .
J gene: TRBJ1-1
D gene: .

CDR3 protein: CASSLVAGTNQPQHF
CDR3 DNA: TGTGCCAGCAGCTTAGTTGCAGGAACAAATCAGCCCCAGCATTTT
V gene: TRBV7-8
clone size: .
J gene: TRBJ1-5
D gene: .

CDR3 protein: CASSFRGGELFF
CDR3 DNA: TGTGCCAGCAGCTTTAGGGGCGGGGAGCTGTTTTTT
V gene: TRBV5-4
clone size: .
J gene: TRBJ2-2
D gene: .

CDR3 protein: CASSAPGQGHTEAFF
CDR3 DNA: TGTGCCAGCAGCGCACCGGGACAGGGCCACACTGAAGCTTTCTTT
V gene: TRBV5-6
clone size: .
J gene: TRBJ1-1
D gene: TRBD1

CDR3 protein: CASSPGQFLEDTEAFF
CDR3 DNA: TGTGCCAGCAGCCCTGGTCAGTTTTTGGAGGACACTGAAGCTTTCTTT
V gene: TRBV7-9
clone size: .
J gene: TRBJ1-1
D gene: .

CDR3 protein: CASSQGQGWYFEQYF
CDR3 DNA: TGTGCCAGCAGCCAAGGACAGGGGTGGTACTTCGAGCAGTACTTC
V gene: TRBV14
clone size: .
J gene: TRBJ2-7
D gene: TRBD1

CDR3 protein: CAISDDLGGNEQFF
CDR3 DNA: TGTGCCATCAGTGACGACTTAGGGGGAAATGAGCAGTTCTTC
V gene: TRBV10-3
clone size: .
J gene: TRBJ2-1
D gene: .

CDR3 protein: CASSFGLAGGDEQYF
CDR3 DNA: TGCGCCAGCAGCTTCGGACTAGCGGGAGGTGACGAGCAGTACTTC
V gene: TRBV5-1
clone size: .
J gene: TRBJ2-7
D gene: TRBD2

CDR3 protein: CASVDRAGYEQYF
CDR3 DNA: TGTGCCAGCGTGGACAGAGCCGGCTACGAGCAGTACTTC
V gene: TRBV28
clone size: .
J gene: TRBJ2-7
D gene: .

CDR3 protein: CASSLGTGATDTQYF
CDR3 DNA: TGTGCCAGCAGCTTAGGCACAGGGGCCACAGATACGCAGTATTTT
V gene: TRBV11-2
clone size: .
J gene: TRBJ2-3
D gene: TRBD1

CDR3 protein: CASSRLAGGPWEQYF
CDR3 DNA: TGTGCCAGCAGCCGTCTAGCGGGAGGGCCGTGGGAGCAGTACTTC
V gene: TRBV28
clone size: .
J gene: TRBJ2-7
D gene: TRBD2

CDR3 protein: CSVRSSYYGYTF
CDR3 DNA: TGCAGCGTTAGGTCTTCTTACTATGGCTACACCTTC
V gene: TRBV29-1
clone size: .
J gene: TRBJ1-2
D gene: .

CDR3 protein: CASTPDTMDEQYF
CDR3 DNA: TGTGCCAGCACCCCAGACACCATGGACGAGCAGTACTTC
V gene: TRBV7-9
clone size: .
J gene: TRBJ2-7
D gene: .

CDR3 protein: CASSLGGGPGRNEQYF
CDR3 DNA: TGTGCCAGCAGCTTAGGCGGAGGGCCAGGGAGGAACGAGCAGTACTTC
V gene: TRBV13
clone size: .
J gene: TRBJ2-7
D gene: .

CDR3 protein: CASSASGVGSSYEQYF
CDR3 DNA: TGTGCCAGTAGTGCCTCCGGCGTCGGATCTTCCTACGAGCAGTACTTC
V gene: TRBV19
clone size: .
J gene: TRBJ2-7
D gene: .

CDR3 protein: CASSFSTASTDTQYF
CDR3 DNA: TGCGCCAGCAGCTTCTCAACAGCCTCCACAGATACGCAGTATTTT
V gene: TRBV5-1
clone size: .
J gene: TRBJ2-3
D gene: .

CDR3 protein: CASSLGRGAVNYGYTF
CDR3 DNA: TGCGCCAGCAGCTTGGGAAGGGGCGCGGTTAACTATGGCTACACCTTC
V gene: TRBV5-1
clone size: .
J gene: TRBJ1-2
D gene: .

CDR3 protein: CATSEGQGILRGEQYF
CDR3 DNA: TGTGCCACCAGCGAGGGACAGGGGATACTCCGAGGCGAGCAGTACTTC
V gene: TRBV15
clone size: .
J gene: TRBJ2-7
D gene: TRBD1

CDR3 protein: CASSTTGSTEAFF
CDR3 DNA: TGTGCCAGCAGCACTACAGGGTCCACTGAAGCTTTCTTT
V gene: TRBV7-9
clone size: .
J gene: TRBJ1-1
D gene: .

CDR3 protein: CASSAGLYGYTF
CDR3 DNA: TGTGCCAGCAGTGCCGGCCTCTATGGCTACACCTTC
V gene: TRBV6-4
clone size: .
J gene: TRBJ1-2
D gene: .

CDR3 protein: CASSSWQVSGQPQHF
CDR3 DNA: TGTGCCAGTAGTTCGTGGCAGGTCAGCGGTCAGCCCCAGCATTTT
V gene: TRBV19
clone size: .
J gene: TRBJ1-5
D gene: .

CDR3 protein: CASSQLRDNEQFF
CDR3 DNA: TGTGCCAGCAGCCAACTTAGGGACAATGAGCAGTTCTTC
V gene: TRBV14
clone size: once
J gene: TRBJ2-1
D gene: .

CDR3 protein: CASSQGVAGGSYEQYF
CDR3 DNA: TGCGCCAGCAGCCAAGGTGTAGCGGGAGGCTCCTACGAGCAGTACTTC
V gene: TRBV4-1
clone size: .
J gene: TRBJ2-7
D gene: TRBD2

CDR3 protein: CASSSTGPLASGELFF
CDR3 DNA: TGTGCCAGCAGCTCGACAGGGCCTTTAGCGTCCGGGGAGCTGTTTTTT
V gene: TRBV7-9
clone size: .
J gene: TRBJ2-2
D gene: TRBD1

CDR3 protein: CASGLQPFSGLSSYNEQFF
CDR3 DNA: TGTGCCAGCGGTTTACAGCCATTTAGCGGGTTAAGCTCCTACAATGAGCAGTTCTTC
V gene: TRBV14
clone size: .
J gene: TRBJ2-1
D gene: TRBD2

CDR3 protein: CASSYAVNTEAFF
CDR3 DNA: TGTGCCAGCAGTTACGCCGTGAACACTGAAGCTTTCTTT
V gene: TRBV6-5
clone size: .
J gene: TRBJ1-1
D gene: .

CDR3 protein: CASRRGGSINEQFF
CDR3 DNA: TGTGCCAGCAGAAGAGGGGGCTCGATCAATGAGCAGTTCTTC
V gene: TRBV28
clone size: .
J gene: TRBJ2-1
D gene: TRBD1

CDR3 protein: CASSFRGQANYEQYF
CDR3 DNA: TGTGCCAGCAGCTTCCGGGGACAGGCAAATTACGAGCAGTACTTC
V gene: TRBV7-8
clone size: .
J gene: TRBJ2-7
D gene: TRBD1

CDR3 protein: CASSILGSDTQYF
CDR3 DNA: .
V gene: TRBV27
clone size: .
J gene: TRBJ2-3
D gene: .

CDR3 protein: CASSWGLAISYEQYF
CDR3 DNA: TGTGCCAGCAGCTGGGGACTAGCGATCTCCTACGAGCAGTACTTC
V gene: TRBV5-5
clone size: .
J gene: TRBJ2-7
D gene: TRBD2

CDR3 protein: CASSWRWDTEAFF
CDR3 DNA: TGTGCCAGCAGCTGGCGGTGGGACACTGAAGCTTTCTTT
V gene: TRBV6-5
clone size: .
J gene: TRBJ1-1
D gene: .

CDR3 protein: CASSLVGSGRPGSYEQYF
CDR3 DNA: TGTGCCAGCAGCTTAGTGGGCAGCGGGCGACCGGGCTCCTACGAGCAGTACTTC
V gene: TRBV11-2
clone size: .
J gene: TRBJ2-7
D gene: .

CDR3 protein: CSVDVAGGENEQFF
CDR3 DNA: TGCAGCGTGGACGTAGCGGGGGGGGAGAATGAGCAGTTCTTC
V gene: TRBV29-1
clone size: .
J gene: TRBJ2-1
D gene: TRBD2

CDR3 protein: CASSPRGEGPETQYF
CDR3 DNA: TGTGCCAGCAGTCCGAGGGGGGAGGGCCCGGAGACCCAGTACTTC
V gene: TRBV13
clone size: .
J gene: TRBJ2-5
D gene: .

CDR3 protein: CAIRVYYGYTF
CDR3 DNA: TGTGCCATCAGGGTCTACTATGGCTACACCTTC
V gene: TRBV28
clone size: once
J gene: TRBJ1-2
D gene: .

CDR3 protein: CASSILNRGRSKNIQYF
CDR3 DNA: TGTGCCAGTAGTATCCTGAACAGGGGAAGATCCAAAAACATTCAGTACTTC
V gene: TRBV19
clone size: .
J gene: TRBJ2-4
D gene: TRBD1

CDR3 protein: CATSNRDRVFTEAFF
CDR3 DNA: TGTGCCACCAGTAACCGGGACAGGGTTTTCACTGAAGCTTTCTTT
V gene: TRBV15
clone size: .
J gene: TRBJ1-1
D gene: TRBD1

CDR3 protein: CASTLDGQGSREQYF
CDR3 DNA: TGTGCCAGTACCCTAGATGGACAGGGCTCTCGCGAGCAGTACTTC
V gene: TRBV19
clone size: .
J gene: TRBJ2-7
D gene: TRBD1

CDR3 protein: CASSPFLGFTGELFF
CDR3 DNA: TGCGCCAGCAGCCCTTTTTTGGGGTTCACCGGGGAGCTGTTTTTT
V gene: TRBV4-3
clone size: .
J gene: TRBJ2-2
D gene: .

CDR3 protein: CASTSDRGPNTEAFF
CDR3 DNA: TGCGCCAGCACCAGTGACAGGGGGCCTAACACTGAAGCTTTCTTT
V gene: TRBV10-2
clone size: once
J gene: TRBJ1-1
D gene: TRBD1

CDR3 protein: CASSWVGSTDTQYF
CDR3 DNA: TGTGCCAGCAGTTGGGTAGGGAGCACAGATACGCAGTATTTT
V gene: TRBV27
clone size: .
J gene: TRBJ2-3
D gene: .

CDR3 protein: CASSYSKGLAGDTQYF
CDR3 DNA: TGTGCCAGCAGTTACTCAAAGGGACTAGCGGGAGATACGCAGTATTTT
V gene: TRBV6-5
clone size: .
J gene: TRBJ2-3
D gene: TRBD2

CDR3 protein: CASSLGFAGLSSYNEQFF
CDR3 DNA: TGTGCCAGCAGCTTAGGTTTCGCGGGCCTGAGCTCCTACAATGAGCAGTTCTTC
V gene: TRBV7-8
clone size: .
J gene: TRBJ2-1
D gene: .

CDR3 protein: CASSLPRGTDEQFF
CDR3 DNA: TGTGCCAGCAGCTTGCCCAGGGGCACCGATGAGCAGTTCTTC
V gene: TRBV7-9
clone size: .
J gene: TRBJ2-1
D gene: .

CDR3 protein: CASSFREGLITEAFF
CDR3 DNA: TGTGCCAGCAGTTTTAGGGAGGGACTGATCACTGAAGCTTTCTTT
V gene: TRBV28
clone size: once
J gene: TRBJ1-1
D gene: .

CDR3 protein: CASSLRDRGSNQPQHF
CDR3 DNA: TGTGCCAGCAGTTTAAGGGACAGGGGCAGCAATCAGCCCCAGCATTTT
V gene: TRBV28
clone size: .
J gene: TRBJ1-5
D gene: TRBD1

CDR3 protein: CASSPSPQSYNEQFF
CDR3 DNA: TGCGCCAGCAGCCCAAGCCCCCAGTCTTACAATGAGCAGTTCTTC
V gene: TRBV4-3
clone size: once
J gene: TRBJ2-1
D gene: .

CDR3 protein: CASSSRTSGSYNEQFF
CDR3 DNA: TGTGCCAGCAGTTCACGGACTAGCGGGTCCTACAATGAGCAGTTCTTC
V gene: TRBV27
clone size: .
J gene: TRBJ2-1
D gene: TRBD2

CDR3 protein: CATSPLRVSNQPQHF
CDR3 DNA: TGTGCCACCAGCCCTCTCAGGGTGAGCAATCAGCCCCAGCATTTT
V gene: TRBV15
clone size: .
J gene: TRBJ1-5
D gene: .

CDR3 protein: CASSLVAIQETQYF
CDR3 DNA: TGTGCCAGCAGTTTGGTAGCGATCCAAGAGACCCAGTACTTC
V gene: TRBV28
clone size: .
J gene: TRBJ2-5
D gene: .

CDR3 protein: CASSPGQGDGYTF
CDR3 DNA: TGTGCCAGCAGCCCGGGGCAGGGTGATGGCTACACCTTC
V gene: TRBV13
clone size: once
J gene: TRBJ1-2
D gene: .

CDR3 protein: CASSPGQGITEAFF
CDR3 DNA: TGTGCCAGTAGTCCCGGACAGGGGATAACTGAAGCTTTCTTT
V gene: TRBV19
clone size: .
J gene: TRBJ1-1
D gene: TRBD1

CDR3 protein: CSVKTLYEQYF
CDR3 DNA: TGCAGCGTCAAGACCCTCTACGAGCAGTACTTC
V gene: TRBV29-1
clone size: .
J gene: TRBJ2-7
D gene: .

CDR3 protein: CASSPRDPSYEQYF
CDR3 DNA: TGTGCCAGCAGCCCTCGGGACCCCTCCTACGAGCAGTACTTC
V gene: TRBV9
clone size: .
J gene: TRBJ2-7
D gene: .

CDR3 protein: CASSLSSRSNQPQHF
CDR3 DNA: TGTGCCAGCAGTTTATCGTCCCGTAGCAATCAGCCCCAGCATTTT
V gene: TRBV27
clone size: .
J gene: TRBJ1-5
D gene: .

CDR3 protein: CASSLGGSEQYF
CDR3 DNA: TGTGCCAGCAGCTTAGGGGGTAGCGAGCAGTACTTC
V gene: TRBV7-9
clone size: once
J gene: TRBJ2-7
D gene: .

CDR3 protein: CASSPLAKAYEQYF
CDR3 DNA: TGCGCCAGCAGCCCCCTGGCCAAAGCCTACGAGCAGTACTTC
V gene: TRBV4-1
clone size: .
J gene: TRBJ2-7
D gene: .